Included here is one T cell receptor beta chain sequence, with context. Regarding time point: persistent/refractory GD, antithyroid drugs over 5 years with positive TRAb. Extracted RNA from PBMCs served as the source of the TCR library. This specimen comes from a study of regulatory T cells in long-lasting Graves disease. iRepertoire HTBI primers and Arm-PCR of CDR3 regions built TCR beta libraries. MiXCR, run by TCRdb on the multiplex PCR reads, gives a single entry per CDR3 protein. The sample has roughly 450,000 distinct CDR3 sequences; approximately 22% are singletons. CDR3 length: 13 amino acids. Trimming took 2 bases from V and 2 from J, leaving 6 bases between them. CDR1 MNHEY and CDR2 SVGAGI come from the germline V gene.

This chain joins TRBV6-5 and TRBJ1-2, with D possibly matching TRBD1 (5 bases). The sequence was collected from a female donor with Graves disease. Sequences were derived from peripheral blood mononuclear cells (PBMCs), sampled when the disease was refractory, from a patient treated with antithyroid drugs. The CDR3 bases are TGTGCCAGCAGTTACAAGGGGAACTATGGCTACACCTTC. As protein: CASSYKGNYGYTF.